This record covers a single T cell receptor beta chain. The data belong to a study of tumor-infiltrating lymphocytes in localized non-small cell lung cancer. Assay used: immunoSEQ multiplex PCR; TCRdb lists only in-frame clones, some missing. This repertoire shows around 12,000 clones, 80% to 90% found once; its top ten account for about 8.3%. With 0 bases clipped from V and 4 bases from J, the junction kept 6 bases outside the gene matches. Germline V gene sequence: CDR1 MNHEY, CDR2 SVGAGI. The CDR3 length is 16 residues. The receptor comes from a human donor with non-small cell lung cancer. Sequencing was performed on uninvolved lung tissue not adjacent to the tumor. The chain carries TRBV6-5 and TRBJ1-1, with 9 bases identical to TRBD1. The CDR3 DNA is TGTGCCAGCAGTTACTCCGCGACAGGGGGACGCACTGAAGCTTTCTTT. As protein: CASSYSATGGRTEAFF.